Below are 5 T cell receptor beta chains sequenced from a single sample in a study of PD-L1 blockade in urothelial cancer (dated by TCRdb to about 2017). Library prep was done by the immunoSEQ multiplex PCR assay. What TCRdb holds here is the immuneACCESS table cut down to in-frame rearrangements. Part of the clones is not present; checked against another copy, under half of the missing clones reflect an unresolved V gene, and the others are unexplained. A total of 90,000 or so clones appear in this sample, nearly 90% of them only once. The ten largest clones take up around 1.7% of the sample. Per the publication, the time point label means: pretreatment peripheral blood. Sequencing was performed on PBMCs, taken around atezolizumab (anti-PD-L1) treatment. The receptors were gathered from a man aged 55 to 69 with urothelial cancer.

This chain uses TRBV11-2 with TRBJ2-1; D call uncertain. The CDR3 loop spans 13 amino acids. Germline CDR1 SGHAT, CDR2 FQNNGV. The ends were cut back, 5 bases at V and 9 bases at J, with 14 bases in the middle. The CDR3 spells CASSLTTSGEQFF. CDR3 DNA sequence: TGTGCCAGCAGCCTTACCACCTCGGGTGAGCAGTTCTTC.

This chain uses TRBV2 with TRBJ2-3, with 8 bases that match TRBD2. The V segment lost 1 base and the J segment 2 bases; nucleotides outside the gene matches: 5. The CDR3 is 16 amino acids. Germline V gene data show CDR1 as SNHLY and CDR2 as FYNNEI. This CDR3 reads CASSEGSGTNTDTQYF. The CDR3, as DNA: TGTGCCAGCAGTGAAGGTAGCGGGACCAACACAGATACGCAGTATTTT.

The CDR3 DNA sequence: TGTGCCAGCAGTTTTTATATCCGTCGGGTGGCGGAGACCCAGTACTTC. This codes for CASSFYIRRVAETQYF. This chain uses TRBV27 with TRBJ2-5; no definite D call. Germline-derived CDR1 and CDR2 are MNHEY and SMNVEV (reference sequence). The V end was cut by 3 bases, the J end by 5 bases, with 19 bases between. This CDR3 has 16 residues.

This clone was detected a few times. This rearrangement joins TRBV4-1 to TRBJ1-4; D perhaps matches TRBD1 (6 bases). The CDR3 is made up of 16 amino acids. V gave up 3 bases and J gave up 4 bases, with 15 bases separating them. Germline CDR1 and CDR2: MGHRA and YSYEKL. CDR3: CASSQTHGQSNEKLFF. For the CDR3, the DNA is TGCGCCAGCAGCCAGACGCACGGACAGAGTAATGAAAAACTGTTTTTT.

The chain has TRBV19 and TRBJ1-2, with TRBD1 matching over 8 bases. V was pared by 5 bases and J by 3 bases, with 11 bases of the junction left unmatched. The germline V gene encodes CDR1 LNHDA and CDR2 SQIVND (reference sequence). The CDR3 consists of 16 residues. The CDR3 coding sequence is TGTGCCAGTAGTTGGGGGACAGGACGTATGGACTATGGCTACACCTTC. Protein: CASSWGTGRMDYGYTF. Variable domain in full (rest from reference TRBV19 and TRBJ1-2): DGGITQSPKYLFRKEGQNVTLSCEQNLNHDAMYWYRQDPGQGLRLIYYSQIVNDFQKGDIAEGYSVSREKKESFPLTVTSAQKNPTAFYLCASSWGTGRMDYGYTFGSGTRLTVV.